What follows are 5 T cell receptor beta chains derived from one specimen sequenced in a study of identical twins. TCRdb re-analysed the 5' RACE reads in MiXCR, keeping a single row per CDR3 protein. The table records 1.5 million to 2 million distinct CDR3 sequences, less than 35% of them present only once. Sequenced material: cord blood. Receptor source: a newborn girl in good health.

This sequence joins TRBV11-2 and TRBJ2-1; weak D call: TRBD1 (5 bases). CDR3 length: 12 amino acids. Between the trimmed V and J ends, which lost 3 bases and 8 bases, there was a span of 8 bases. The germline gives CDR1 SGHAT, CDR2 FQNNGV. Written as DNA, the CDR3 is TGTGCCAGCAGCTTGGTACAGGATGAGCAGTTCTTC. Translation: CASSLVQDEQFF. Supplemented by reference TRBV11-2 and TRBJ2-1, the full variable domain reads EAGVAQSPRYKIIEKRQSVAFWCNPISGHATLYWYQQILGQGPKLLIQFQNNGVVDDSQLPKDRFSAERLKGVDSTLKIQPAKLEDSAVYLCASSLVQDEQFFGPGTRLTVL.

The chain combines TRBV7-2 with TRBJ2-7; the match to TRBD2 covers 12 bases. Germline V lookup: CDR1 SGHTA, CDR2 FQGNSA. The CDR3 length is 17 residues. After removal of 4 bases from V and 0 bases from J, the junction contained 7 bases not matched to a gene. The CDR3 here is CASSSVRLAGVSYEQYF. CDR3 nucleotides: TGTGCCAGCAGCTCCGTTCGACTAGCGGGGGTCTCCTACGAGCAGTACTTC.

The chain is built from TRBV6-1 and TRBJ1-6, with TRBD1 as a possible D gene (6 bases). The CDR3 totals 16 residues. Between the trimmed V and J ends, which lost 5 bases and 7 bases, there was a span of 18 bases. Germline-derived CDR1 and CDR2 are MNHNS and SASEGT. Written as DNA, the CDR3 is TGTGCCAGCAGTTCTAGGCCGGGACAAACCAATTCACCCCTCCACTTT. This sequence encodes CASSSRPGQTNSPLHF.

This clonotype occurred once. The chain has TRBV7-9 and TRBJ1-1, with no clear D. V was shortened by 5 bases and J by 0 bases, with 7 bases between the two germline ends. This CDR3 spans 13 amino acids. Germline values: CDR1 SEHNR, CDR2 FQNEAQ (reference sequence). CDR3 DNA: TGTGCCAGCAGCCGGATGCTGAACACTGAAGCTTTCTTT. This sequence encodes CASSRMLNTEAFF.

About this clonotype: Just one base apart from a much larger clone, this may be a read error. The CDR3 here is CASSQEGSSYGQYF. The CDR3 DNA sequence: TGTGCCAGCAGCCAGGAGGGAAGCTCCTACGGGCAGTACTTC. V and J are TRBV4-2 and TRBJ2-5, with D perhaps TRBD2 (6 bases). This CDR3 has 14 amino acids. Looked up from germline, CDR1 is LGHNA and CDR2 is YNFKEQ. The V and J ends lost 3 bases and 11 bases respectively, with 19 bases between them.